This T cell receptor (beta chain) was captured by sequencing in a study of radiotherapy plus CTLA-4 blockade in lung cancer. Whole-study context: Disease control was seen in approximately 30% of patients, objective responses in more than 15%.

Chemo-refractory metastatic non-small-cell lung cancer patients underwent focal radiation alongside CTLA-4 blockade with ipilimumab. CDR1 and CDR2 (germline): LNHDA, SQIVND (reference sequence). V dropped 5 bases and J dropped 1; count of bases not matched to a gene: 14. This CDR3 contains 19 residues. Study results and caveats: Among blood TCR repertoires after radiotherapy plus ipilimumab, tumor-derived clones expanded.

Measured with immunoSEQ multiplex PCR; TCRdb has only the in-frame clones, and not every one. The sample comprises some 62,000 clones, roughly 77% of which are singletons, and less than 5.5% rests with the top ten. Details on this clone: No antigen is known for it.

J is TRBJ2-6 and V is TRBV19; TRBD1 agrees at 7 bases. This clonotype was obtained from a human donor with non-small cell lung cancer who had a complete response to radiotherapy plus ipilimumab. This sample comprised peripheral blood, obtained from a patient treated with radiotherapy plus ipilimumab. CDR3: CASSPQASATGSGANVLTF. The DNA of the CDR3 is TGTGCCAGTAGTCCCCAGGCTTCTGCGACAGGGTCTGGGGCCAACGTCCTGACTTTC.